This entry is about one T cell receptor beta chain. Its antigen is unknown. Brentuximab vedotin exposure varied among the patients, all of whom had relapsed after autologous stem cell transplantation. This sample is part of a study of PD-1 blockade in classical Hodgkin lymphoma. General study results and limits: At C4D1, TCR diversity had climbed significantly for CD4+ cells, though not for CD8+ cells.

The data were produced by immunoSEQ multiplex PCR, yet TCRdb's version contains in-frame clones alone and is incomplete. The sample shows roughly 150,000 clones, about 81% of them seen only once. The sample was peripheral blood mononuclear cells (PBMCs), taken before the second cycle of nivolumab. This TCR came from a human donor with classical Hodgkin lymphoma.

The CDR3 loop is CASSAGTGAQETQYF. CDR3 sequence (DNA): TGTGCCAGCAGTGCCGGGACAGGGGCTCAAGAGACCCAGTACTTC. This chain uses TRBV6-5 with TRBJ2-5, with 10 nucleotides matching TRBD1. The CDR3 loop spans 15 amino acids. CDR1 is MNHEY, CDR2 SVGAGI, per germline. V dropped 5 bases and J dropped 2; count of bases not matched to a gene: 5.